What follows are 26 T cell receptor beta chains derived from one specimen sequenced in a study of blood T cell repertoires in COVID-19. TCRdb's table, derived via immunoSEQ multiplex PCR, lists solely in-frame clones and lacks some. The sample holds about 140,000 clones, over 60% seen once. Sample: PBMCs or T cells enriched from blood (not recorded which). These receptors all come from a woman between 50 and 59 years old who had recovered from COVID-19.

The chain carries TRBV30 and TRBJ1-2; the match to TRBD1 covers 8 bases. Germline trimming cut 2 bases from V and 8 bases from J; bases unmatched to any gene: 10. The CDR3 is 14 residues long. Germline V gives CDR1 GTSNPN, CDR2 SVGIG (reference sequence). CDR3 DNA: TGTGCCTGGAGTCTATACAGGGGGTGGAACGGCTACACCTTC. It is translated as CAWSLYRGWNGYTF.

This clone occurred once. CDR3 protein: CASSMGGGGNYNEQFF. Here the CDR3 DNA reads TGTGCCAGCAGCATGGGTGGCGGCGGAAACTACAATGAGCAGTTCTTC. The chain employs TRBV5-4 and TRBJ2-1; D is undetermined. This CDR3 contains 16 residues. With 4 bases removed from V and 3 bases from J, the gap between germline ends came to 17 bases. Germline lookup yields CDR1 SGHNT and CDR2 YYREEE (reference sequence). The variable domain in full, completed from reference TRBV5-4 and TRBJ2-1, reads ETGVTQSPTHLIKTRGQQVTLRCSSQSGHNTVSWYQQALGQGPQFIFQYYREEENGRGNFPPRFSGLQFPNYSSELNVNALELDDSALYLCASSMGGGGNYNEQFFGPGTRLTVL.

V gene TRBV5-1 combines with J gene TRBJ2-7; 7 nucleotides align to TRBD1. CDR3 length: 14 residues. V shed 7 bases and J 3 bases; nucleotides not matched to a gene: 10. In germline, CDR1 is SGHRS, CDR2 YFSETQ. The DNA of the CDR3 is TGCGCCAGCGCCCCCAGGACAGGCCTCTACGAGCAGTACTTC. Protein product: CASAPRTGLYEQYF.

This clone was observed a single time. This chain links TRBV28 with TRBJ2-2, with D possibly TRBD2 on 5 matching bases. Trimming stripped 3 bases from V and 0 bases from J, with 11 bases between. The CDR3 length is 16 residues. Germline CDR1 is MDHEN and CDR2 is SYDVKM. DNA for the CDR3: TGTGCCAGCAGTTTCTGGAGGAGGACGAACACCGGGGAGCTGTTTTTT. Amino acid sequence: CASSFWRRTNTGELFF.

The genes are TRBV27 and TRBJ1-5; no clear D gene. V lost 4 bases to trimming and J lost 5 bases, with 15 bases between them. The CDR3 consists of 15 residues. CDR1 is MNHEY and CDR2 is SMNVEV in the germline V gene (reference sequence). The CDR3 bases are TGTGCCAGCAGTTCCCCCCGGGGTCCCCATCAGCCCCAGCATTTT. Translating gives CASSSPRGPHQPQHF.

The V and J genes are TRBV28 and TRBJ2-2; D not resolved. Germline V gene sequence: CDR1 MDHEN, CDR2 SYDVKM. With 7 bases removed from V and 1 base from J, the gap between germline ends came to 13 bases. This CDR3 has 15 residues. CDR3 in amino acids: CASNPGSENTGELFF. The CDR3, as DNA: TGTGCCAGCAACCCCGGGTCGGAGAACACCGGGGAGCTGTTTTTT.

The genes are TRBV19 and TRBJ1-2; tentative D call: TRBD1 (5 bases). Trimming stripped 6 bases from V and 2 bases from J, with 16 bases between. CDR1 LNHDA and CDR2 SQIVND come from the germline V gene (reference sequence). The CDR3 length is 15 residues. The CDR3, as DNA: TGTGCCAGTAGATCGAATGGGGCGTTAAACTATGGCTACACCTTC. Protein: CASRSNGALNYGYTF.

As DNA, the CDR3 is TGTGCCAGTAGTCCCCTTTTCGCTGAAGCTTTCTTT. Its protein is CASSPLFAEAFF. V and J are TRBV19 and TRBJ1-1; D gene unclear. Germline loops: CDR1 LNHDA, CDR2 SQIVND (reference sequence). The length of the CDR3 is 12 residues. V was clipped by 5 bases and J by 6 bases, with 10 bases between them.

CDR3 nucleotide sequence: TGCGCCAGCAGCCCTGGGGGGGTAGCAAGCAATCAGCCCCAGCATTTT. Translation: CASSPGGVASNQPQHF. The rearrangement uses TRBV5-1 and TRBJ1-5; possible D gene TRBD1, 5 bases. Per the germline V gene, CDR1 is SGHRS and CDR2 is YFSETQ. The CDR3 length is 16 residues. V lost 4 bases, J lost 1 base, and 15 bases lay in between.

This chain uses TRBV27 with TRBJ2-7; the match to TRBD2 covers 10 bases. The germline gives CDR1 MNHEY, CDR2 SMNVEV (reference sequence). V shed 5 bases and J 1 base; nucleotides not matched to a gene: 5. CDR3 length: 15 amino acids. The CDR3: CASSASGSSSYEQYF. DNA of the CDR3: TGTGCCAGCAGTGCTAGCGGGAGCTCATCCTACGAGCAGTACTTC.

V is TRBV7-8 and J is TRBJ2-1; a weak D match, TRBD1 (5 bases). This CDR3 contains 14 residues. Germline CDR1 reads SGHVS; CDR2 reads FQNEAQ. Trimming stripped 1 base from V and 8 bases from J, with 12 bases between. CDR3 region: CASSLDGRRDEQFF. The CDR3 coding sequence is TGTGCCAGCAGCTTAGACGGGCGCAGGGATGAGCAGTTCTTC.

J is TRBJ1-3 and V is TRBV19, with TRBD1 matching 8 bases. Trimming at V came to 2 bases and at J to 1 base, leaving 4 bases not matched to a gene. CDR3 length: 16 amino acids. Germline V gene data show CDR1 as LNHDA and CDR2 as SQIVND (reference sequence). CDR3 protein: CASSIRGQVSGNTIYF. The DNA of the CDR3 is TGTGCCAGTAGTATAAGGGGACAGGTTTCTGGAAACACCATATATTTT.

This clone appeared once. The rearrangement joins TRBV10-3 to TRBJ2-7; 7 bases fit TRBD1. This CDR3 is 14 amino acids long. Germline V CDR1 and CDR2: ENHRY, SYGVKD. The junction had 6 bases not matched to a gene; V was cut back by 7 bases and J by 0 bases. The CDR3 is CAIKDRISSYEQYF. CDR3 nucleotides: TGTGCCATCAAGGACAGGATAAGCTCCTACGAGCAGTACTTC.

V usage is TRBV19 and J usage is TRBJ2-7; D unclear. This CDR3 is 13 amino acids long. Trimming left V 5 bases short and J 1 base short, with 9 bases between. Germline lookup yields CDR1 LNHDA and CDR2 SQIVND (reference sequence). The CDR3 nucleotides read TGTGCCAGTAGTCCCTCCGGGTCCTACGAGCAGTACTTC. Its protein is CASSPSGSYEQYF.

This chain uses TRBV14 with TRBJ1-1; TRBD1 might be the D (6 bases). V lost 6 bases to trimming and J lost 4 bases, with 15 bases between them. CDR3 length: 14 residues. CDR1 is SGHDN and CDR2 is FVKESK in the germline V gene. The CDR3 DNA reads as TGTGCCAGCAGTCAACAGGGTCTGGGCACTGAAGCTTTCTTT. Its translation is CASSQQGLGTEAFF.

This chain joins TRBV27 and TRBJ2-7; 7 nucleotides match TRBD2. This CDR3 region has 16 residues. The germline gives CDR1 MNHEY, CDR2 SMNVEV (reference sequence). V was clipped by 7 bases and J by 2 bases; unmatched bases: 14. The CDR3 sequence: CASKPQASGGTYEQYF. CDR3 bases: TGTGCCAGCAAACCACAAGCTAGCGGTGGGACCTACGAGCAGTACTTC.

The chain has TRBV19 and TRBJ1-2, with TRBD1 matching over 8 bases. V shed 6 bases and J 7 bases; nucleotides not matched to a gene: 13. Germline V gene data show CDR1 as LNHDA and CDR2 as SQIVND (reference sequence). The CDR3 covers 15 residues. The CDR3 DNA is TGTGCCAGTAGCGAATCCCGTAGGACAGGGATTGGCTACACCTTC. Translated: CASSESRRTGIGYTF.

This chain links TRBV18 with TRBJ1-1; D is ambiguous. Trimming shortened V by 1 base and J by 4 bases, and 16 bases separated the two germline ends. This CDR3 is built from 16 residues. The V gene's germline CDR1 is KGHSH and CDR2 LQKENI. The CDR3 reads CASSPQGWKAGTEAFF. As DNA, the CDR3 is TGTGCCAGCTCACCACAGGGCTGGAAGGCGGGCACTGAAGCTTTCTTT.

The chain uses TRBV9 and TRBJ2-3, with 9 positions matching TRBD1. Per germline, CDR1 SGDLS and CDR2 YYNGEE. The CDR3 extends over 17 amino acids. The J segment lost 3 bases and the V segment lost 0 bases, leaving 8 bases of the junction unmatched. The CDR3 region has the DNA TGTGCCAGCAGCGTAGACTCGACAGGGGGAGAGACAGATACGCAGTATTTT. Residues: CASSVDSTGGETDTQYF. Variable domain in full (rest from reference TRBV9 and TRBJ2-3): DSGVTQTPKHLITATGQRVTLRCSPRSGDLSVYWYQQSLDQGLQFLIQYYNGEERAKGNILERFSAQQFPDLHSELNLSSLELGDSALYFCASSVDSTGGETDTQYFGPGTRLTVL.

CDR3 coding DNA: TGTGCCAGCGGGACTAGCGGGTACGAGCAGTACTTC. This encodes CASGTSGYEQYF. The genes are TRBV19 and TRBJ2-7; 12 bases agree with TRBD2. The germline CDR1 and CDR2 sequences are LNHDA and SQIVND (reference sequence). After removal of 9 bases from V and 4 bases from J, the junction contained 1 base not matched to a gene. The CDR3 consists of 12 residues.

This clone has just one count. The chain uses TRBV9 and TRBJ2-3; 12 positions agree with TRBD2. The V and J ends lost 4 bases and 2 bases, in that order; junction bases with no gene match: 5. Germline V CDR1 and CDR2: SGDLS, YYNGEE. The length of the CDR3 is 16 residues. CDR3 in DNA: TGTGCCAGCAGCCCCCTAGCGGGAGGGACCACAGATACGCAGTATTTT. It yields the protein CASSPLAGGTTDTQYF.

The J gene is TRBJ2-1, the V gene TRBV19; 7 nucleotides match TRBD2. This CDR3 comprises 13 residues. Per germline, CDR1 LNHDA and CDR2 SQIVND (reference sequence). Trimming removed 6 bases from V and 7 bases from J; junction bases left unmatched: 6. The CDR3 bases are TGTGCCAGTAGCAGAACTAGCGTGAATGAGCAGTTCTTC. Its translation: CASSRTSVNEQFF.

The gene calls are TRBV12-5 and TRBJ2-1, with 9 bases identical to TRBD1. Germline values: CDR1 LGHNT, CDR2 FRNRAP. The V segment lost 0 bases and the J segment 8 bases; nucleotides outside the gene matches: 8. The CDR3 is 16 residues long. For the CDR3, the DNA is TGTGCTAGTGGTTTGGTACCCGGGACAGGGTTCTATGAGCAGTTCTTC. It encodes CASGLVPGTGFYEQFF.

The chain employs TRBV6-1 and TRBJ1-4; 9 bases fit TRBD1. V trimming: 2 bases; J trimming: 4 bases; junction bases outside the gene matches: 5. This CDR3 is built from 16 residues. Germline values: CDR1 MNHNS, CDR2 SASEGT. The CDR3 coding sequence is TGTGCCAGCAGTGAAAATTGGGACAGGGATAATGAAAAACTGTTTTTT. It specifies CASSENWDRDNEKLFF.

The J gene is TRBJ2-6, the V gene TRBV6-4; no clear D gene. Trimming left V 6 bases short and J 2 bases short, with 8 bases between. CDR1 MRHNA and CDR2 SNTAGT come from the germline V gene. There are 14 residues in the CDR3. CDR3 amino acids: CASSENTGANVLTF. DNA of the CDR3: TGTGCCAGCAGCGAAAACACTGGGGCCAACGTCCTGACTTTC.

The genes are TRBV5-1 and TRBJ2-7; possible D gene TRBD1, 5 bases. This CDR3 has 15 residues. V was trimmed by 2 bases and J by 4 bases, leaving 16 bases between them. Germline lookup yields CDR1 SGHRS and CDR2 YFSETQ. CDR3 coding DNA: TGCGCCAGCAGCTTTGATTGGGGCAAAGGGTACGAGCAGTACTTC. Its protein is CASSFDWGKGYEQYF.